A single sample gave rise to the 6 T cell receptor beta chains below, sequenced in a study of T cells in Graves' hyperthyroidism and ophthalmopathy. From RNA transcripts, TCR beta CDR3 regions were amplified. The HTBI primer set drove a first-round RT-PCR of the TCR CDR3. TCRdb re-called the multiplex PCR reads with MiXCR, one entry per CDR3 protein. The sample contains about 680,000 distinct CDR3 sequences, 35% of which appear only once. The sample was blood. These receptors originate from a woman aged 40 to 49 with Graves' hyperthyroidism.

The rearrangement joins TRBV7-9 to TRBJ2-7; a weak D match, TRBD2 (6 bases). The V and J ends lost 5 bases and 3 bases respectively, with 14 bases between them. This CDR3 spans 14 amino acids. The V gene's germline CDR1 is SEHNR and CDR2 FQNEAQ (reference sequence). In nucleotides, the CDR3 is TGTGCCAGCAGCCCCCGGGGGACGTTCTACGAGCAGTACTTC. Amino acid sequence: CASSPRGTFYEQYF.

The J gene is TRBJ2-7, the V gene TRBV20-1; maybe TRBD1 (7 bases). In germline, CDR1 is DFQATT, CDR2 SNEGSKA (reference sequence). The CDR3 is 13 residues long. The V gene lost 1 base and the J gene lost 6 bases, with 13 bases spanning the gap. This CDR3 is CSARGRQGGEQYF. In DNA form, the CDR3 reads TGCAGTGCTAGAGGGCGGCAGGGGGGCGAGCAGTACTTC.

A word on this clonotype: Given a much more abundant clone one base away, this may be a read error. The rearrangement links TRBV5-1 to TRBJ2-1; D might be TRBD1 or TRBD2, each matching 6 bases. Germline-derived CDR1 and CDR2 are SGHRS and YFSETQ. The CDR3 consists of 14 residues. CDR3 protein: CTSSPGGGYNEQFF. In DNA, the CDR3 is TGCACCAGCAGTCCCGGGGGCGGGTACAATGAGCAGTTCTTC.

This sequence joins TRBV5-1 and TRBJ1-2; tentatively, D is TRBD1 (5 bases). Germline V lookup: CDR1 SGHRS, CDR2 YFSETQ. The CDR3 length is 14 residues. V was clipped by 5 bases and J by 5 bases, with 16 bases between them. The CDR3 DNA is TGCGCCAGCAGAGGGGACGGCCTTGGATATGGCTACACCTTC. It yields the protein CASRGDGLGYGYTF.

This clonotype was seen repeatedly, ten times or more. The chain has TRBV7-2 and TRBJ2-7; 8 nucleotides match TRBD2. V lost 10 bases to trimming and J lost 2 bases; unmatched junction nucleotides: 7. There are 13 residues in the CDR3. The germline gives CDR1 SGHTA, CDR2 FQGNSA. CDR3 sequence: CATTSGSPYEQYF. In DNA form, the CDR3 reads TGTGCCACCACTAGCGGTTCCCCCTACGAGCAGTACTTC.

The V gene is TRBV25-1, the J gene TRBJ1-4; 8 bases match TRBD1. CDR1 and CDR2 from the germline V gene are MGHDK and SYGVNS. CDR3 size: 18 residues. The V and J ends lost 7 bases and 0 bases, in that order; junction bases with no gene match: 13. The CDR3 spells CASTRTGQGYATNEKLFF. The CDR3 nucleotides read TGTGCCAGCACTCGAACAGGACAGGGCTATGCAACTAATGAAAAACTGTTTTTT.